Listed below are T cell receptor beta chains from one sample, sequenced in a study of blood T cell repertoires in COVID-19. Clones were read by immunoSEQ multiplex PCR, and TCRdb kept only the in-frame ones, dropping some. The table has 160,000 or so clones, 88% seen once. Material: PBMCs or T cells enriched from blood (not recorded which). These receptors all come from a woman in her 50s who had recovered from COVID-19. Each CDR3 is given with its conserved first and last residue. D genes are given only for firm matches. Size is stated for part of the rows, as once, few or many counts, or as a class when the clone is expanded.

CASSSGTGRTGNTIYF	TGTGCCAGCAGCTCAGGGACAGGGCGAACTGGAAACACCATATATTTT	TRBJ1-3	.	TRBV11-2	TRBD1
CASSASRLAGGETQYF	TGTGCCAGCAGTGCGTCCCGACTAGCGGGTGGGGAGACCCAGTACTTC	TRBJ2-5	.	TRBV6-2/TRBV6-3	TRBD2
CASSLGGQNEKLFF	TGTGCCAGCAGCTTAGGAGGGCAAAATGAAAAACTGTTTTTT	TRBJ1-4	.	TRBV7-2	.
CASSLRQYNEQFF	TGTGCCAGCAGTTTAAGACAATACAATGAGCAGTTCTTC	TRBJ2-1	.	TRBV6-2/TRBV6-3	.
CASSESTGGSYNSPLHF	TGTGCCAGCAGCGAGAGTACAGGGGGCTCCTATAATTCACCCCTCCACTTT	TRBJ1-6	.	TRBV5-4	TRBD1
CASSPTLAGITGELFF	TGTGCCAGCAGCCCCACTCTGGCGGGAATCACCGGGGAGCTGTTTTTT	TRBJ2-2	.	TRBV7-3	.
CAQRGTQETQYF	TGTGCCCAGCGGGGGACCCAAGAGACCCAGTACTTC	TRBJ2-5	.	TRBV5-3	TRBD2
CASTPSPGQTDYTF	TGTGCCAGCACTCCGTCACCGGGACAGACTGACTACACCTTC	TRBJ1-2	.	TRBV6-4	TRBD1
CASSELQGATEAFF	TGTGCCAGCAGTGAACTACAGGGGGCAACTGAAGCTTTCTTT	TRBJ1-1	.	TRBV6-1	TRBD1
CASSVTSSSYNEQFF	TGTGCCAGCAGCGTAACTAGCAGCTCCTACAATGAGCAGTTCTTC	TRBJ2-1	.	TRBV5-4	.
CASSGGTAGPDTQYF	TGCGCCAGCAGCGGGGGGACTGCTGGGCCAGATACGCAGTATTTT	TRBJ2-3	once	TRBV5-1	.
CASSPPGLGDEQFF	TGTGCCAGCAGCCCACCCGGGTTGGGAGATGAGCAGTTCTTC	TRBJ2-1	.	TRBV11-3	.
CASSTGGGDEKLFF	TGTGCCAGCAGTACAGGGGGAGGAGATGAAAAACTGTTTTTT	TRBJ1-4	.	TRBV9	TRBD1
CASSVGAGTQASLNTEAFF	TGTGCCAGCAGCGTAGGAGCTGGGACACAAGCTAGTCTGAACACTGAAGCTTTCTTT	TRBJ1-1	.	TRBV9	.
CASSQLAGGIQETQYF	TGTGCCAGCTCCCAACTAGCGGGGGGGATCCAAGAGACCCAGTACTTC	TRBJ2-5	.	TRBV18	TRBD2
CASSEAGMGSEQFF	TGTGCCAGCAGTGAAGCGGGAATGGGGAGTGAGCAGTTCTTC	TRBJ2-1	.	TRBV6-1	.
CASSYSAGAADNSPLHF	TGTGCCAGCAGTTACTCCGCGGGGGCGGCAGATAATTCACCCCTCCACTTT	TRBJ1-6	few	TRBV6-2/TRBV6-3	.
CASSLYGAGEKLFF	TGTGCCAGCAGCTTATACGGCGCAGGTGAAAAACTGTTTTTT	TRBJ1-4	.	TRBV11-2	.
CATSRDKGLAGGQYF	TGTGCCACCAGCAGAGATAAGGGACTAGCGGGCGGGCAGTACTTC	TRBJ2-7	.	TRBV15	TRBD2
CASSPTGAPSREQYF	TGCGCCAGCAGCCCTACAGGGGCCCCCTCCCGCGAGCAGTACTTC	TRBJ2-7	.	TRBV5-1	TRBD1
CASSLVQGTYEQYF	TGTGCCAGCAGCTTAGTGCAGGGAACCTACGAGCAGTACTTC	TRBJ2-7	.	TRBV11-2	.
CASSLSQGLGNSPLHF	TGCGCCAGCAGCTTGTCGCAGGGGTTGGGGAATTCACCCCTCCACTTT	TRBJ1-6	.	TRBV5-1	.
CASSPPPQVEWNEQFF	TGTGCCAGCTCACCACCTCCGCAGGTAGAGTGGAATGAGCAGTTCTTC	TRBJ2-1	.	TRBV18	.
CASSLAPSQPAGYTF	TGCGCCAGCAGCTTGGCTCCTTCACAGCCTGCCGGCTACACCTTC	TRBJ1-2	.	TRBV5-1	.
CASSPQGGSNQPQHF	TGTGCCAGTTCTCCACAGGGGGGAAGCAATCAGCCCCAGCATTTT	TRBJ1-5	.	TRBV19	TRBD1
CASSEDRDSEQFF	TGTGCCAGTAGTGAGGACAGGGACAGTGAGCAGTTCTTC	TRBJ2-1	.	TRBV19	TRBD1
CASSFYRESGYTF	TGTGCCAGCAGTTTCTACAGGGAATCGGGCTACACCTTC	TRBJ1-2	once	TRBV27	.
CASSYSRGRGNTEAFF	TGTGCCAGCAGTTACTCAAGGGGGCGCGGGAACACTGAAGCTTTCTTT	TRBJ1-1	.	TRBV6-5	TRBD1
CASSLSGQGRNGYTF	TGTGCCAGCAGTTTGAGCGGACAGGGGCGGAATGGCTACACCTTC	TRBJ1-2	.	TRBV27	TRBD1
CASSLGRGAGYTF	TGTGCCAGCAGCCTAGGACGGGGGGCTGGCTACACCTTC	TRBJ1-2	.	TRBV7-2	.
CASSLAPRQGGELFF	TGTGCCAGCAGTCTTGCCCCGCGGCAGGGCGGGGAGCTGTTTTTT	TRBJ2-2	few	TRBV27	.
CAWSSLDGGTDTQYF	TGTGCCTGGAGTAGCCTGGACGGGGGCACAGATACGCAGTATTTT	TRBJ2-3	.	TRBV30	.
CSVRTGTDTQYF	TGCAGCGTCCGGACAGGCACAGATACGCAGTATTTT	TRBJ2-3	.	TRBV29-1	.
CASSIDDRGETQYF	TGTGCCAGTAGTATAGACGACAGGGGAGAGACCCAGTACTTC	TRBJ2-5	once	TRBV19	TRBD1
CASSSYFESTDTQYF	TGTGCCAGCAGCTCCTACTTTGAAAGCACAGATACGCAGTATTTT	TRBJ2-3	.	TRBV7-2	.
CASSFGQLNQPQHF	TGTGCCAGCAGTTTCGGACAGCTCAATCAGCCCCAGCATTTT	TRBJ1-5	.	TRBV6-5	.
CASTLGLAGASSYNEQFF	TGTGCCAGTACCCTGGGGCTAGCGGGGGCGAGCTCCTACAATGAGCAGTTCTTC	TRBJ2-1	once	TRBV19	TRBD2
CASGLGDSRAEAFF	TGTGCTAGTGGTTTGGGGGACAGCCGGGCTGAAGCTTTCTTT	TRBJ1-1	.	TRBV12-5	TRBD1
CAIAAGLSYEQYF	TGTGCCATCGCGGCAGGGCTGTCGTACGAGCAGTACTTC	TRBJ2-7	.	TRBV10-3	.
CATSKEGGGRGTGELFF	TGTGCCACCAGCAAAGAAGGCGGGGGGCGTGGCACCGGGGAGCTGTTTTTT	TRBJ2-2	.	TRBV15	TRBD2
CASSPRGQQNTEAFF	TGTGCCAGCTCACCCAGGGGACAGCAGAACACTGAAGCTTTCTTT	TRBJ1-1	.	TRBV18	TRBD1
CASSIDGGGTDTQYF	TGTGCCAGTAGTATAGATGGCGGGGGCACAGATACGCAGTATTTT	TRBJ2-3	.	TRBV19	.
CASGGYGDSYGYTF	TGCGCCAGCGGAGGTTATGGGGACAGCTATGGCTACACCTTC	TRBJ1-2	.	TRBV4-3	TRBD1
CASSIGTATGYTF	TGTGCCAGCAGCATTGGGACAGCAACGGGCTACACCTTC	TRBJ1-2	.	TRBV11-3	TRBD1
CASSLYGGATDTQYF	TGTGCTAGCAGCTTATATGGGGGGGCCACAGATACGCAGTATTTT	TRBJ2-3	few	TRBV7-7	.
CASSVEAATGNTIYF	TGTGCCAGCAGCGTAGAGGCGGCTACTGGAAACACCATATATTTT	TRBJ1-3	.	TRBV9	.
CASSLRGRNTEAFF	TGTGCCAGCAGTTTAAGAGGTCGGAACACTGAAGCTTTCTTT	TRBJ1-1	.	TRBV27	.
CASSPGTAGNEQFF	TGTGCCAGCTCACCTGGGACTGCTGGCAATGAGCAGTTCTTC	TRBJ2-1	.	TRBV18	.
CASSQGGSGQYF	TGTGCCAGCAGCCAAGGGGGAAGCGGGCAGTACTTC	TRBJ2-7	.	TRBV3-1/TRBV3-2	.
CASSLKFDRQPDTQYF	TGTGCCAGCAGCTTAAAGTTCGACAGGCAACCAGATACGCAGTATTTT	TRBJ2-3	.	TRBV7-3	.